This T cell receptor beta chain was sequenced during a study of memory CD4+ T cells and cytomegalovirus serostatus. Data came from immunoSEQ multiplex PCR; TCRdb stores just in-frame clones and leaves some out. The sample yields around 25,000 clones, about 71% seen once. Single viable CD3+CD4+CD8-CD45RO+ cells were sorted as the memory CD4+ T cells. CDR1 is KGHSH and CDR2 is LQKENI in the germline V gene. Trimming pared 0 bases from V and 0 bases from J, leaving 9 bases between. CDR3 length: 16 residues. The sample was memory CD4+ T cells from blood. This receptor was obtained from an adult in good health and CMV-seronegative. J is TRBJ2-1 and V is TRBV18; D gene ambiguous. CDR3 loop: CASSPPQANSYNEQFF. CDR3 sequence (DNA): TGTGCCAGCTCACCACCGCAGGCGAACTCCTACAATGAGCAGTTCTTC.